One and the same sample provided the 5 T cell receptor beta chains below, sequenced in a study of blood T cell repertoires in COVID-19. Produced via immunoSEQ multiplex PCR; TCRdb's table is partial and in-frame only. The table shows 200,000 to 250,000 clones, with 86% occurring only once. Input material: peripheral blood. The source is a woman older than 75 with COVID-19, enrolled during active disease.

This chain uses TRBV19 with TRBJ2-4; 8 nucleotides match TRBD1. The CDR3 totals 15 residues. Unmatched junction bases numbered 5, after V lost 7 bases and J lost 0 bases. Per the germline V gene, CDR1 is LNHDA and CDR2 is SQIVND (reference sequence). The CDR3 DNA follows: TGTGCCAGTACAGGGGGCCGGATAGCCAAAAACATTCAGTACTTC. This translates into CASTGGRIAKNIQYF.

This CDR3 is CSVVWQTGSPLHF. CDR3 DNA: TGCAGCGTTGTCTGGCAGACTGGCTCACCCCTCCACTTT. The rearrangement joins TRBV29-1 to TRBJ1-6; unclear D gene. Trimming left V 4 bases short and J 10 bases short, with 14 bases between. In germline, CDR1 is SQVTM, CDR2 ANQGSEA. The CDR3 extends over 13 amino acids.

This clone occurred a few times. V gene TRBV4-2 combines with J gene TRBJ1-5, with TRBD1 matching 9 bases. V was clipped by 1 base and J by 5 bases; unmatched bases: 3. The CDR3 is 15 amino acids. The germline V gene encodes CDR1 LGHNA and CDR2 YNFKEQ. The CDR3 coding sequence is TGTGCCAGCAGCCAAGGGGACAGGGACGATCAGCCCCAGCATTTT. Amino acid sequence: CASSQGDRDDQPQHF.

This clone was detected once. The chain is built from TRBV14 and TRBJ2-3, with 8 bases fitting TRBD2. The CDR3 runs to 14 residues. Germline CDR1 is SGHDN and CDR2 is FVKESK. The ends lost 11 bases at V and 4 bases at J; junction bases unmatched: 11. CDR3 protein: CAVGGAKLPDTQYF. The CDR3 nucleotides read TGTGCCGTCGGGGGGGCGAAATTACCAGATACGCAGTATTTT.

The J gene is TRBJ2-7, the V gene TRBV5-1; TRBD1 agrees at 8 bases. CDR1 SGHRS and CDR2 YFSETQ come from the germline V gene. Trimming cost V 4 bases and J 2 bases; bases outside gene matches: 11. CDR3 size: 16 residues. The CDR3 DNA reads TGCGCCAGCAGCCATCCCACGGACAGGGTTCCCTACGAGCAGTACGTC. Translating gives CASSHPTDRVPYEQYV.